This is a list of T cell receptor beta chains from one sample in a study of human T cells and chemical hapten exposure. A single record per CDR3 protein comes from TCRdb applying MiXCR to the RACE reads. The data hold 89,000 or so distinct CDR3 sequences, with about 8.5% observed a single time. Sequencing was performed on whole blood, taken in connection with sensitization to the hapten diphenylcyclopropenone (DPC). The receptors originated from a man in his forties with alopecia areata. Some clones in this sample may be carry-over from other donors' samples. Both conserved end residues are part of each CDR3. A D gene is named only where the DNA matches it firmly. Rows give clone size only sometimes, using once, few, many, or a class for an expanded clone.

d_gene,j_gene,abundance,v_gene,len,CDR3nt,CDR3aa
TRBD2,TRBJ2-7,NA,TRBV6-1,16,TGTGCCAGCAGGCCCGAGACTAGCGGGAGAACCTACGAGCAGTACTTC,CASRPETSGRTYEQYF
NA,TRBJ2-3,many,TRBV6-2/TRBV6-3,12,TGTGCCAGCAGTTACAGTGGAGATACGCAGTATTTT,CASSYSGDTQYF
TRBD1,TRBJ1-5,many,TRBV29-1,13,TGCAGCGTTGAGAGGGGGCCCAATCAGCCCCAGCATTTT,CSVERGPNQPQHF
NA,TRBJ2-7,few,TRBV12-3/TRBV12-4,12,TGTGCCAGCAGTTTAGCCGATTACGAGCAGTACTTC,CASSLADYEQYF
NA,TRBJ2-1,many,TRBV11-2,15,TGTGCCAGCAGCTTAGCGGACCTAAGGTTCGATGAGCAGTTCTTC,CASSLADLRFDEQFF
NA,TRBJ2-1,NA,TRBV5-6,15,TGTGCCAGCAGCCTAGGGGGAGCGAGCCGCGGTGAGCAGTTCTTC,CASSLGGASRGEQFF
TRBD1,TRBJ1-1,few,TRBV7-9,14,TGTGCCAGCAGCTCCTATACAGGGGGCACTGAAGCTTTCTTT,CASSSYTGGTEAFF
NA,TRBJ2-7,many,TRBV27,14,TGTGCCAGCAGTATACAGGGAGGGAACTACGAGCAGTACTTC,CASSIQGGNYEQYF
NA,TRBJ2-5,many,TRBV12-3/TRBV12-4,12,TGTGCCAGCAGTTTATTGGGTGAGACCCAGTACTTC,CASSLLGETQYF
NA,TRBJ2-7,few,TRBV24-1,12,TGTGCCACCCAGGGTTATGCCTACGAGCAGTACTTC,CATQGYAYEQYF
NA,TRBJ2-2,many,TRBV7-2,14,TGTGCCAGCAGCTTAGCAGGGAACACCGGGGAGCTGTTTTTT,CASSLAGNTGELFF
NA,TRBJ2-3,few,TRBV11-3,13,TGTGCCAGCAGGAAGGGATACACAGATACGCAGTATTTT,CASRKGYTDTQYF
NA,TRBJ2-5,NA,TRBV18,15,TGTGCCAGCTCACCACGGCTAGTTGTAATGGAGACCCAGTACTTC,CASSPRLVVMETQYF
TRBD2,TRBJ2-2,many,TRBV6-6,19,TGTGCCAGCAGAGCGGCCCTCCAGGCCGGGACTAGAAACACCGGGGAGCTGTTTTTT,CASRAALQAGTRNTGELFF
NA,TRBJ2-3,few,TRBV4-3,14,TGCGCCAGCAGCCATACACTTGAGGCAGATACGCAGTATTTT,CASSHTLEADTQYF
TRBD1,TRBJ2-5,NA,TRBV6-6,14,TGTGCCAGCACCCGACAGGGGATGTCAGGGACCCAGTACTTC,CASTRQGMSGTQYF
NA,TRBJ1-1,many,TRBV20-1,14,TGCAGTGCCAGCGGGGGGATGGGTGGGACTGAAGCTTTCTTT,CSASGGMGGTEAFF
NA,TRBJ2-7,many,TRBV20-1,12,TGCAGTGCCACGGCCCTCTCCTACGAGCAGTACTTC,CSATALSYEQYF
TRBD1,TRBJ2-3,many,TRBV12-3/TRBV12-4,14,TGTGCCAGCAGTCCCGGGACAGGGGCAGATACGCAGTATTTT,CASSPGTGADTQYF
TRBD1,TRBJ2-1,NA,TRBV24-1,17,TGTGCCACCAGTGATCCCCGGGACAGAAACTCCTACAATGAGCAGTTCTTC,CATSDPRDRNSYNEQFF
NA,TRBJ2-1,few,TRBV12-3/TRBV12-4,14,TGTGCCAGCAGGAGCACTAACAAGAGGGATGAGCAGTTCTTC,CASRSTNKRDEQFF
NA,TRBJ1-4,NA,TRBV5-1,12,TGCGCCAGCAGCTTGCAAGGAGAAAAACTGTTTTTT,CASSLQGEKLFF
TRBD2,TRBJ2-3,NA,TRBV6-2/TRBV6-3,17,TGTGCCAGCAGCCTCCTACCTGGGACTAGCGAGGCAGATACGCAGTATTTT,CASSLLPGTSEADTQYF
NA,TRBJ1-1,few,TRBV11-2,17,TGTGCCAGCAGCTCACCCACGTCAGGCCCCTTGAACACTGAAGCTTTCTTT,CASSSPTSGPLNTEAFF
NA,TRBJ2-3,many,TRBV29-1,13,TGCAGCGTCGACGAGGGGGGGATAGATACGCAGTATTTT,CSVDEGGIDTQYF
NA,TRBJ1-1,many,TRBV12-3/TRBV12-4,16,TGTGCCAGCAGTCCCGGTTCCATGCTACTGAACACTGAAGCTTTCTTT,CASSPGSMLLNTEAFF
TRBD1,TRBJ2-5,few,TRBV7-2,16,TGTGCCAGCAGCTTCTTCGCTGGGACAGGGGCAGAGACCCAGTACTTC,CASSFFAGTGAETQYF
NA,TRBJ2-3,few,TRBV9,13,TGTGCCAGCAGCGTAGGGTGGCAAGATACGCAGTATTTT,CASSVGWQDTQYF
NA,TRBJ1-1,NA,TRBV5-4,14,TGTGCCAGCAGCTTGGTGGGGGGAGCCACTGAAGCTTTCTTT,CASSLVGGATEAFF
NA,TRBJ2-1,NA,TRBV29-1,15,TGCAGCGTTGAACCAAGGCGGGACTCCTACAATGAGCAGTTCTTC,CSVEPRRDSYNEQFF
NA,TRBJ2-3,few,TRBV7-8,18,TGTGCCAGCAGCTTAGGTGTCGCGGGTATGGGTAGCACAGATACGCAGTATTTT,CASSLGVAGMGSTDTQYF
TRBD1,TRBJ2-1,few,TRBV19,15,TGTGCCAGTAGTATTGTAGGGGGCGCCCACAATGAGCAGTTCTTC,CASSIVGGAHNEQFF
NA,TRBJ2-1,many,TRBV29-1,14,TGCAGCGCAGGTTCGGAGAGCTCCTACAATGAGCAGTTCTTC,CSAGSESSYNEQFF
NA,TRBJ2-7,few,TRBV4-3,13,TGCGCCAGCAGCCAAGAACTAGGGATCGAGCAGTACTTC,CASSQELGIEQYF
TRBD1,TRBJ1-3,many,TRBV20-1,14,TGCAGTGCTAGAGGAGACAGGGGATCAAACACCATATATTTT,CSARGDRGSNTIYF
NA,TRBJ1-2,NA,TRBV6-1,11,TGTGCCAGCAGTGGTCAATATGGCTACACCTTC,CASSGQYGYTF
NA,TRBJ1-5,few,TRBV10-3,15,TGTGCCATCAGTGTCATGAATTATAGCAATCAGCCCCAGCATTTT,CAISVMNYSNQPQHF
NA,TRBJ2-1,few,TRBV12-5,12,TGTGCTAGTGGCTTGGAGGGGGGAGGCCCGTTCTTC,CASGLEGGGPFF
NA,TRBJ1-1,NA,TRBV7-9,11,TGTGCCAGCCACCGAGGGACTGAAGCTTTCTTT,CASHRGTEAFF
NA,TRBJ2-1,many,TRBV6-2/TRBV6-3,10,TGTGCCAGCGGACTGACAGAGCAGTTCTTC,CASGLTEQFF
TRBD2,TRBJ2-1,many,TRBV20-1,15,TGCAGTGCTATCCCCTTACTAGCGGTGTACAATGAGCAGTTCTTC,CSAIPLLAVYNEQFF
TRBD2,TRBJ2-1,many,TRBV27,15,TGTGCCAGCAGTCCAATAGCGGGAGATTACAATGAGCAGTTCTTC,CASSPIAGDYNEQFF
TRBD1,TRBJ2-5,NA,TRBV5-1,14,TGCGCCAGCTCCAGACAGGGCGGCCAAGAGACCCAGTACTTC,CASSRQGGQETQYF
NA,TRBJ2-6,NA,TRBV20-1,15,TGCAGTGCTCGTTCGGGAAATGCTGGGGCCAACGTCCTGACTTTC,CSARSGNAGANVLTF
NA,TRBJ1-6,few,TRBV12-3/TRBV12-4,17,TGTGCCAGCAGCCCTAAACAGGGAGTTGGGTGGAATTCACCCCTCCACTTT,CASSPKQGVGWNSPLHF
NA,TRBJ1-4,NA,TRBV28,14,TGTGCCACCGGAGTACGGGGTGAGGGAGAAAAACTGTTTTTT,CATGVRGEGEKLFF
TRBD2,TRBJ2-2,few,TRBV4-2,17,TGTGCCAGCAGCCACCAAGGACTAGCGGGTGGAACCGGGGAGCTGTTTTTT,CASSHQGLAGGTGELFF
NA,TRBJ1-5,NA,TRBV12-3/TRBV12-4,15,TGTGCCAGCAGCTACATTAGGGGCAGCAATCAGCCCCAGCATTTT,CASSYIRGSNQPQHF
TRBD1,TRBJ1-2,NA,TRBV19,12,TGTGCCAGTAGTCCGACAGGGTATGGCTACACCTTC,CASSPTGYGYTF
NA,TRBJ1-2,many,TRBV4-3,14,TGCGCCAGCAGCCAAGAAGGCAGCCGCTATGGCTACACCTTC,CASSQEGSRYGYTF
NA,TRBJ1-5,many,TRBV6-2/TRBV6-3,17,TGTGCCAGCAGTTGGACCGTGGACCTACCGGGCAATCAGCCCCAGCATTTT,CASSWTVDLPGNQPQHF
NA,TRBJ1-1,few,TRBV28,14,TGTGCCAGCAGGGTTGATGCCCGTACCACTGAAGCTTTCTTT,CASRVDARTTEAFF
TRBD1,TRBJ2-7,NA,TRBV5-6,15,TGTGCCAGCAGCTTGGAGACAGGGCCCATCTACGAGCAGTACTTC,CASSLETGPIYEQYF
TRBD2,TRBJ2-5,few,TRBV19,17,TGTGCCAGCAGTGGGACTAGCGGGAGGTTGACTGGAGAGACCCAGTACTTC,CASSGTSGRLTGETQYF
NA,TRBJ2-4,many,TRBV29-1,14,TGCAGCGTTGCGGTTGGGCCGGCGGAAAACATTCAGTACTTC,CSVAVGPAENIQYF
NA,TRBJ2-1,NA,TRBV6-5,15,TGTGCCAGCAGATCAGGGGCGGCCCGGTACAATGAGCAGTTCTTC,CASRSGAARYNEQFF
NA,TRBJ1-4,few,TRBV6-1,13,TGTGCCAGCAGTGAGGGAAACGGGGAAAAACTGTTTTTT,CASSEGNGEKLFF
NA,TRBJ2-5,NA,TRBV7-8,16,TGTGCCAGCAGCTTATCCCCCCCAGGGGCGCGTGAGACCCAGTACTTC,CASSLSPPGARETQYF
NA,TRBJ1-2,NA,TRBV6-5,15,TGTGCCAGCAGCTCTCAGTTCAGGGCAGTCCCTGGCTACACCTTC,CASSSQFRAVPGYTF